A single sample gave rise to the 27 T cell receptor beta chains below, sequenced in a study of blood T cells in healthy people across ages. Through a sample-barcoded 5' primer and a J-beta primer mix, a second PCR was run for roughly 6 to 11 cycles. Using its own MiXCR run on the 5' RACE reads, TCRdb lists one record per CDR3 protein. The sample includes about 1,400,000 distinct CDR3 sequences, roughly 40% seen only once; the top ten take less than 8%. Material: blood. All receptors come from a woman between 18 and 30 years old in good health.

This clonotype was seen more than once but under ten times. The chain employs TRBV15 and TRBJ2-7, with TRBD1 matching over 8 bases. V shed 0 bases, J shed 4 bases, and the junction held 11 bases outside the gene matches. Germline values: CDR1 LNHNV, CDR2 YYDKDF (reference sequence). The CDR3 covers 17 residues. This chain's CDR3 is CATSRDWGDRLLYEQYF. The CDR3 DNA reads TGTGCCACCAGCAGAGATTGGGGGGACAGGCTACTATACGAGCAGTACTTC.

The chain carries TRBV27 and TRBJ2-5, with 7 bases aligning to TRBD2. CDR1 is MNHEY, CDR2 SMNVEV, per germline (reference sequence). V lost 3 bases, J lost 11 bases, and 15 bases stayed unmatched. CDR3 length equals 15 residues. Here the CDR3 reads CASSLGGSIINEQYF. CDR3 bases: TGTGCCAGCAGTTTGGGCGGGAGTATTATCAATGAGCAGTACTTC.

The genes are TRBV2 and TRBJ2-1; TRBD2 matches 8 bases. After removal of 7 bases from V and 7 bases from J, the junction contained 6 bases not matched to a gene. Germline CDR1 reads SNHLY; CDR2 reads FYNNEI. CDR3 length equals 13 residues. This CDR3 reads CASIQREMNEQFF. CDR3 sequence (DNA): TGTGCCAGCATCCAGCGGGAGATGAATGAGCAGTTCTTC.

CDR3 DNA sequence: TGTGCCAGCAGCTTAGAGAGGGGGCGTCCTGAGCAGTTCTTC. Amino acids: CASSLERGRPEQFF. The rearrangement links TRBV7-3 to TRBJ2-1, with 7 bases matching TRBD1. Trimming cost V 2 bases and J 9 bases; bases outside gene matches: 7. CDR1 and CDR2 (germline): SGHTA, FQGTGA. CDR3 size: 14 residues.

This clonotype has a count of ten or more. V is TRBV10-3 and J is TRBJ1-6, with D uncertain. Germline CDR1 is ENHRY and CDR2 is SYGVKD. CDR3 length: 15 residues. V was clipped by 5 bases and J by 2 bases, with 10 bases between them. Here the CDR3 reads CAISSLEAYNSPLHF. The CDR3 DNA is TGTGCCATCAGTTCCCTCGAGGCCTATAATTCACCCCTCCACTTT.

The chain combines TRBV12-3 or TRBV12-4 with TRBJ1-6; D remains unclear. The V end was cut by 5 bases, the J end by 10 bases, with 15 bases between. This CDR3 contains 14 residues. The CDR3 sequence: CASSVGGKGSPLHF. In DNA form, the CDR3 reads TGTGCCAGCAGTGTAGGTGGAAAGGGCTCACCCCTCCACTTT.

The chain is built from TRBV14 and TRBJ2-1; no definite D call. In germline, CDR1 is SGHDN, CDR2 FVKESK. CDR3 length equals 17 residues. Trimming took off 2 bases at V and 0 bases at J, with 14 bases between the two ends. CDR3 in amino acids: CASSQRLRASSYNEQFF. CDR3 sequence (DNA): TGTGCCAGCAGCCAAAGACTTAGGGCGAGCTCCTACAATGAGCAGTTCTTC. Full variable domain (missing parts from reference TRBV14 and TRBJ2-1): EAGVTQFPSHSVIEKGQTVTLRCDPISGHDNLYWYRRVMGKEIKFLLHFVKESKQDESGMPNNRFLAERTGGTYSTLKVQPAELEDSGVYFCASSQRLRASSYNEQFFGPGTRLTVL.

In its sample, this clonotype was seen a few times. V is TRBV3-1 and J is TRBJ2-1; 14 bases match TRBD2. This CDR3 comprises 19 residues. Germline V lookup: CDR1 LGHDT, CDR2 YNNKEL (reference sequence). J was trimmed by 0 bases and V by 2 bases; bases with no gene match: 6. CDR3: CASSQRWTSGRPSYNEQFF. Here the CDR3 DNA reads TGTGCCAGCAGCCAAAGGTGGACTAGCGGGAGGCCCTCCTACAATGAGCAGTTCTTC.

The V call is TRBV20-1, the J call TRBJ1-1, with D perhaps TRBD1 (6 bases). CDR1 and CDR2 from the germline V gene are DFQATT and SNEGSKA (reference sequence). Trimming removed 1 base from V and 3 bases from J, with 15 bases in between. This CDR3 is built from 15 residues. CDR3 sequence: CSARVEQGQDTEAFF. CDR3 DNA: TGCAGTGCTAGAGTAGAACAGGGCCAGGACACTGAAGCTTTCTTT.

This clonotype was detected only a few times. V and J are TRBV5-1 and TRBJ2-7; 11 bases fit TRBD2. Germline V gene data show CDR1 as SGHRS and CDR2 as YFSETQ. With V trimmed by 5 bases and J by 3 bases, 10 bases remained unmatched. The CDR3 has 16 residues. As DNA, the CDR3 is TGCGCCAGCAGGCTGTCTAGCGGGGGGTCTGGCTACGAGCAGTACTTC. The encoded protein is CASRLSSGGSGYEQYF.

The rearrangement links TRBV4-1 to TRBJ1-3, with no clear D. From germline, CDR1 is MGHRA and CDR2 YSYEKL. The CDR3 length is 17 residues. V was pared by 0 bases and J by 0 bases, with 12 bases between. This CDR3 is CASSQESGRSSGNTIYF. In DNA, the CDR3 is TGCGCCAGCAGCCAAGAATCGGGCAGGTCCTCTGGAAACACCATATATTTT.

On this clonotype itself: A far larger clone is a single base away, which makes a read error likely. V and J are TRBV27 and TRBJ2-6; D may be TRBD1 (6 bases). The CDR3 extends over 15 amino acids. The germline gives CDR1 MNHEY, CDR2 SMNVEV (reference sequence). The CDR3, as DNA: TGTGCCAGCAGTTTGAGGGGGTCTGAGGCCAACGTCCTGACTTTC. It specifies CASSLRGSEANVLTF.

The rearrangement uses TRBV4-2 and TRBJ2-1; 10 bases are a match to TRBD2. The CDR3 is made up of 16 amino acids. Germline CDR1 is LGHNA and CDR2 is YNFKEQ. Trimming at V came to 4 bases and at J to 6 bases, leaving 9 bases not matched to a gene. CDR3 bases: TGTGCCAGCAGCCTCCCGGGAGCGGGGGGGCCCAATGAGCAGTTCTTC. Residues: CASSLPGAGGPNEQFF.

The V and J genes are TRBV3-1 and TRBJ2-7; D ambiguous. From germline, CDR1 is LGHDT and CDR2 YNNKEL (reference sequence). Trimming removed 0 bases from V and 2 bases from J, with 8 bases in between. This CDR3 region has 14 residues. CDR3 nucleotides: TGTGCCAGCAGCCAAGATTACAGCGCCTACGAGCAGTACTTC. It translates to CASSQDYSAYEQYF.

V gene TRBV20-1 combines with J gene TRBJ1-5; the D gene is possibly TRBD1 (5 bases). CDR3 length: 13 amino acids. Germline loops: CDR1 DFQATT, CDR2 SNEGSKA (reference sequence). The ends were cut back, 6 bases at V and 5 bases at J, with 14 bases in the middle. CDR3 in DNA: TGCAGTGCCCGCCCTGGACAATATCAGCCCCAGCATTTT. Its protein product is CSARPGQYQPQHF.

This clonotype has a handful of counts. The chain links TRBV5-1 to TRBJ1-1, with no clear D. Trimming stripped 4 bases from V and 3 bases from J, with 10 bases between. The CDR3 extends over 13 amino acids. Germline CDR1 SGHRS, CDR2 YFSETQ. In DNA form, the CDR3 reads TGCGCCAGCAGCGAACAGTTGGACACTGAAGCTTTCTTT. It translates to CASSEQLDTEAFF.

To note about this clonotype: Given the absence of the conserved phenylalanine or tryptophan at the CDR3 end, a read error is likely. The chain carries TRBV27 and TRBJ2-7; TRBD2 aligns across 8 bases. The ends lost 6 bases at V and 2 bases at J; junction bases unmatched: 12. Germline loops: CDR1 MNHEY, CDR2 SMNVEV (reference sequence). This CDR3 spans 16 amino acids. The CDR3 DNA reads TGTGCCAGCAGCCGACGCAGCGGGGGTACCCCCTACGAGCAGTACTTA. It encodes CASSRRSGGTPYEQYL.

This clonotype has a handful of counts. This chain uses TRBV4-1 with TRBJ2-3, with 9 positions matching TRBD2. V dropped 3 bases and J dropped 6; count of bases not matched to a gene: 4. CDR3 size: 14 residues. The germline CDR1 and CDR2 sequences are MGHRA and YSYEKL. Here the CDR3 reads CASSQGTSMDTQYF. In DNA form, the CDR3 reads TGCGCCAGCAGCCAGGGGACTAGCATGGATACGCAGTATTTT.

This clonotype was seen a handful of times. The J gene is TRBJ2-7, the V gene TRBV28; D may be TRBD2 (5 bases). CDR3 length: 15 residues. V gave up 5 bases and J gave up 0 bases, with 14 bases separating them. From germline, CDR1 is MDHEN and CDR2 SYDVKM. The CDR3 bases are TGTGCCAGCAGTCCTAGGGAGCGCCCCTCCTACGAGCAGTACTTC. Protein product: CASSPRERPSYEQYF.

The V call is TRBV14, the J call TRBJ2-1; D may be TRBD1 or TRBD2 (5 bases each). The J call may be in error: the DNA end matches TRBJ2-7 better. CDR3 length: 16 amino acids. Germline-derived CDR1 and CDR2 are SGHDN and FVKESK. The CDR3 nucleotides read TGTGCCAGCAGCCTAGGGCTACGGGGCACCTACAATGGGCAGTACTTC. Translation: CASSLGLRGTYNGQYF.

This clonotype was detected only a few times. This CDR3 is CSGGGHERQLEQYF. CDR3 DNA: TGCAGTGGGGGGGGACACGAACGTCAACTCGAGCAGTACTTC. The chain has TRBV20-1 and TRBJ2-7; the D gene is possibly TRBD2 (7 bases). The CDR3 runs to 14 residues. The germline CDR1 and CDR2 sequences are DFQATT and SNEGSKA (reference sequence). Trimming took 7 bases from V and 6 from J, leaving 22 bases between them.

V gene TRBV3-1 combines with J gene TRBJ1-5, with 7 bases lining up with TRBD1. Germline assignment: CDR1 LGHDT and CDR2 YNNKEL (reference sequence). The CDR3 length is 16 residues. The J segment lost 9 bases and the V segment lost 0 bases, leaving 11 bases of the junction unmatched. CDR3 amino acids: CASSQEFAGGRGPQHF. The CDR3 DNA sequence: TGTGCCAGCAGCCAAGAATTTGCAGGGGGGCGAGGGCCCCAGCATTTT.

This clonotype was seen only a few times. The chain uses TRBV5-1 and TRBJ2-7; D is uncertain. V gave up 3 bases and J gave up 1 base, with 5 bases separating them. The CDR3 totals 12 residues. Germline CDR1 and CDR2: SGHRS and YFSETQ. The CDR3 DNA is TGCGCCAGCAGCTCTGAGTCCTACGAGCAGTACTTC. It translates to CASSSESYEQYF.

This chain connects TRBV20-1 to TRBJ1-2; 7 bases fit TRBD1. CDR3 length: 12 residues. The germline V gene has CDR1 DFQATT and CDR2 SNEGSKA (reference sequence). V gave up 6 bases and J gave up 8 bases; unmatched junction bases: 9. CDR3 residues: CSALDREDGYTF. The DNA of the CDR3 is TGCAGTGCCCTAGACAGGGAGGACGGCTACACCTTC.

There are a few counts of this clonotype. The genes are TRBV5-6 and TRBJ2-1, with D unresolved. Looked up from germline, CDR1 is SGHDT and CDR2 is YYEEEE. CDR3 length: 16 residues. Trimming left V 1 base short and J 0 bases short, with 11 bases between. CDR3 amino acids: CASSLFFGVSYNEQFF. The CDR3 coding sequence is TGTGCCAGCAGCTTGTTTTTTGGGGTCTCCTACAATGAGCAGTTCTTC.

The V and J genes are TRBV2 and TRBJ2-1; TRBD1 might be the D (6 bases). Germline CDR1 is SNHLY and CDR2 is FYNNEI. The germline V and J ends were trimmed by 4 bases and 0 bases, with 13 bases remaining between them. The CDR3 has 16 amino acids. CDR3 nucleotides: TGTGCCAGCAGTGTACAGGGCCCGAGCTCCTACAATGAGCAGTTCTTC. This codes for CASSVQGPSSYNEQFF.

This clonotype was counted between two and nine times. The chain joins TRBV29-1 to TRBJ2-1; 10 nucleotides line up with TRBD1. CDR3 length equals 17 residues. The germline CDR1 and CDR2 sequences are SQVTM and ANQGSEA. V trimming: 6 bases; J trimming: 6 bases; junction bases outside the gene matches: 17. Here the CDR3 DNA reads TGCAGCGTCCACTACCAAAAAGGACAGGGGGTGGGCAATGAGCAGTTCTTC. Translated, it gives CSVHYQKGQGVGNEQFF.